Shown below are 28 T cell receptor beta chains from a single sample sequenced in a study of shared clonotypes between healthy human individuals. Profiled with immunoSEQ multiplex PCR; TCRdb holds only in-frame clones, not every one. The sample has 1 million to 1.3 million clones; approximately 80% are singletons. The sequenced material came from memory CD4+ T cells from PBMCs. Subset denoted: CD45RA-negative fraction. The receptors were gathered from a young man in good health. Some clones in this sample may be carry-over from other donors' samples.

The V call is TRBV5-8, the J call TRBJ2-5; no definite D call. The CDR3 loop spans 12 amino acids. V was clipped by 4 bases and J by 1 base, with 5 bases between them. In germline, CDR1 is SGHTS, CDR2 YDEGEE. The CDR3 here is CASSLTQETQYF. CDR3 nucleotides: TGTGCCAGCAGCCTCACCCAAGAGACCCAGTACTTC.

This clone was recorded only once. The J gene is TRBJ2-1, the V gene TRBV6-6; perhaps D is TRBD1 or TRBD2 (5 bases each). The CDR3 is 11 amino acids. Trimming shortened V by 5 bases and J by 12 bases, and 11 bases separated the two germline ends. The germline CDR1 and CDR2 sequences are MNHNY and SVGAGI (reference sequence). The CDR3, as DNA: TGTGCCAGCAGTGCCCTGAGGGGGCAGTTCTTC. Encoded protein: CASSALRGQFF.

The CDR3: CASSSQAGLAGSGYTF. The CDR3 coding sequence is TGTGCCAGCAGCTCCCAAGCAGGGCTCGCCGGGAGTGGCTACACCTTC. The V call is TRBV7-9, the J call TRBJ1-2; tentative D call: TRBD1 (5 bases). The CDR3 spans 16 residues. Deletions cut 4 bases from V and 7 bases from J, with 22 bases between. CDR1 SEHNR and CDR2 FQNEAQ come from the germline V gene (reference sequence).

V gene TRBV6-1 combines with J gene TRBJ2-5, with 8 positions matching TRBD1. Trimming took 6 bases from V and 5 from J; bases not matched to a gene: 8. Looked up from germline, CDR1 is MNHNS and CDR2 is SASEGT. The CDR3 loop spans 14 amino acids. CDR3 coding DNA: TGTGCCAGCAGATTTACACAGGGGGAGGAGACCCAGTACTTC. Residues: CASRFTQGEETQYF.

This clone was picked up a small number of times. This chain uses TRBV11-1 with TRBJ2-7; 11 bases line up with TRBD2. This CDR3 comprises 14 residues. Germline CDR1 reads SGHAT; CDR2 reads FQDESV (reference sequence). V trimming: 5 bases; J trimming: 3 bases; junction bases outside the gene matches: 3. CDR3 nucleotides: TGTGCCAGCAGCGCCGGGACTAGCGGCTACGAGCAGTACTTC. Encoded protein: CASSAGTSGYEQYF.

The V gene is TRBV7-9, the J gene TRBJ2-1, with no clear D. Per the germline V gene, CDR1 is SEHNR and CDR2 is FQNEAQ (reference sequence). This CDR3 comprises 15 residues. V dropped 2 bases and J dropped 9 bases, with 17 bases sitting between them. The CDR3 protein is CASSLSGSRPPEQFF. In DNA, the CDR3 is TGTGCCAGCAGCTTATCCGGGTCGAGGCCCCCTGAGCAGTTCTTC.

The chain is built from TRBV27 and TRBJ2-5; D might be TRBD2 (5 bases). Trimming cost V 2 bases and J 4 bases, with 11 bases left between them. CDR3 length: 14 residues. The germline V gene has CDR1 MNHEY and CDR2 SMNVEV (reference sequence). The CDR3 loop is CASSLKTAGETQYF. CDR3 DNA: TGTGCCAGCAGTTTAAAAACGGCGGGAGAGACCCAGTACTTC.

This rearrangement joins TRBV18 to TRBJ1-4; D is unclear. Trimming pared 4 bases from V and 5 bases from J, leaving 8 bases between. The CDR3 has 13 amino acids. Germline V lookup: CDR1 KGHSH, CDR2 LQKENI. The CDR3 sequence: CASSRGNNEKLFF. The CDR3 DNA reads TGTGCCAGCTCACGAGGAAACAATGAAAAACTGTTTTTT.

The chain uses TRBV27 and TRBJ1-4; D is ambiguous. The germline gives CDR1 MNHEY, CDR2 SMNVEV (reference sequence). V lost 8 bases and J lost 8, with 15 bases in between. The CDR3 has 13 amino acids. The CDR3 region has the DNA TGTGCCAGCGAGGAGGGTTTTTCGGAAAAACTGTTTTTT. It codes for CASEEGFSEKLFF. The full variable domain, its missing parts supplied by reference TRBV27 and TRBJ1-4, is EAQVTQNPRYLITVTGKKLTVTCSQNMNHEYMSWYRQDPGLGLRQIYYSMNVEVTDKGDVPEGYKVSRKEKRNFPLILESPSPNQTSLYFCASEEGFSEKLFFGSGTQLSVL.

In this sample, this clone turned up once. This sequence joins TRBV4-1 and TRBJ2-5, with D possibly matching TRBD1 (5 bases). Trimming cost V 1 base and J 1 base, with 7 bases left between them. The CDR3 extends over 14 amino acids. The germline CDR1 and CDR2 sequences are MGHRA and YSYEKL. The CDR3 DNA is TGCGCCAGCAGCCAAGTGACAGTCCAAGAGACCCAGTACTTC. It codes for CASSQVTVQETQYF.

The CDR3 nucleotides read TGTGCCATCAGCCCATTCGTAGGGGCGAGCACTGAAGCTTTCTTT. Protein: CAISPFVGASTEAFF. This chain uses TRBV10-3 with TRBJ1-1, with D perhaps matching TRBD1 (5 bases). Deletions cut 6 bases from V and 4 bases from J, with 18 bases between. This CDR3 is built from 15 residues. Per germline, CDR1 ENHRY and CDR2 SYGVKD.

This sequence joins TRBV5-1 and TRBJ1-4; no clear D. CDR3 length equals 13 residues. From germline, CDR1 is SGHRS and CDR2 YFSETQ. V lost 5 bases to trimming and J lost 3 bases, with 8 bases between them. CDR3 DNA sequence: TGCGCCAGCAGGGGTTTCTCTAATGAAAAACTGTTTTTT. As protein: CASRGFSNEKLFF.

This clone has a handful of counts. This chain connects TRBV4-2 to TRBJ1-1; D remains unclear. Germline V gene data show CDR1 as LGHNA and CDR2 as YNFKEQ. The ends were cut back, 4 bases at V and 5 bases at J, with 17 bases in the middle. The CDR3 extends over 15 amino acids. The CDR3 DNA follows: TGTGCCAGCAGCCCACATCGGGAGGCCCCGACTGAAGCTTTCTTT. Its protein product is CASSPHREAPTEAFF.

The J gene is TRBJ2-7, the V gene TRBV6-5, with a weak D call TRBD2 (7 bases). CDR3 length: 14 amino acids. Between the trimmed V and J ends, which lost 10 bases and 0 bases, there was a span of 16 bases. Germline CDR1 and CDR2: MNHEY and SVGAGI. The DNA for the CDR3 is TGTGCCACCACTCGGGGGGCTAACTCCTACGAGCAGTACTTC. Residues: CATTRGANSYEQYF.

This chain's CDR3 is CASSVWGRNQPQHF. The CDR3 DNA follows: TGTGCCAGCAGTGTTTGGGGCCGCAATCAGCCCCAGCATTTT. The chain couples TRBV2 to TRBJ1-5; tentative D call: TRBD1 (5 bases). This CDR3 has 14 amino acids. With 4 bases removed from V and 2 bases from J, the gap between germline ends came to 9 bases. The germline V gene encodes CDR1 SNHLY and CDR2 FYNNEI.

In regard to this clone: This is likely an artifact of a read error, given a far larger clone one base away. The chain employs TRBV6-5 and TRBJ1-5; no clear D gene. This CDR3 region has 11 residues. Germline V CDR1 and CDR2: MNHEY, SVGAGI. V was cut by 4 bases and J by 7 bases, with 5 bases left in between. The CDR3 DNA reads as TGTGCCAGCAGTTTTGGGCAGCCCCAGCATTTT. Its translation is CASSFGQPQHF.

About this clone: This likely traces to a read error, being one base from a far larger clone. At the DNA level, this CDR3 is encoded by other sequences in the same sample as well. This chain connects TRBV2 to TRBJ1-4, with D possibly matching TRBD1 (5 bases). This CDR3 has 14 residues. Germline lookup yields CDR1 SNHLY and CDR2 FYNNEI. The CDR3 loop reads CASSEGQGSNKLFF. CDR3 nucleotides: TGCGCCAGCAGTGAAGGTCAGGGCAGCAATAAACTGTTTTTT.

The J gene is TRBJ2-3, the V gene TRBV11-2; 11 bases line up with TRBD1. Germline V lookup: CDR1 SGHAT, CDR2 FQNNGV. The V gene end was trimmed by 6 bases and the J gene end by 7 bases; junction bases not matched to a gene: 9. CDR3 length equals 15 residues. This CDR3 is CASRADRDRGNTQYF. The CDR3 DNA is TGTGCCAGCAGAGCGGACCGGGACAGGGGGAATACGCAGTATTTT.

This clone was seen just once. The chain links TRBV4-1 to TRBJ1-4; weak D call: TRBD1 (5 bases). The CDR3 is made up of 14 amino acids. The V and J ends lost 4 bases and 8 bases respectively, with 14 bases between them. Germline assignment: CDR1 MGHRA and CDR2 YSYEKL. Written as DNA, the CDR3 is TGCGCCAGCAGCCCCACGACAGTTCGCGAAAAACTGTTTTTT. Its translation is CASSPTTVREKLFF.

The chain links TRBV6-1 to TRBJ2-7; 8 bases are a match to TRBD1. CDR1 MNHNS and CDR2 SASEGT come from the germline V gene. The trim removed 4 bases at V and 6 bases at J, leaving 5 bases unmatched. There are 13 residues in the CDR3. The CDR3 is CASSVDRAGEQYF. The CDR3 DNA follows: TGTGCCAGCAGTGTGGACAGGGCAGGCGAGCAGTACTTC.

This clone was seen a handful of times. The DNA of the CDR3 is TGTGCCAGCAGTTTTATGGGGGCAGAGAACACTGAAGCTTTCTTT. It translates to CASSFMGAENTEAFF. The chain couples TRBV2 to TRBJ1-1, with D perhaps TRBD1 (6 bases). Germline lookup yields CDR1 SNHLY and CDR2 FYNNEI. Trimming took off 5 bases at V and 1 base at J, with 14 bases between the two ends. The CDR3 runs to 15 residues.

The count of this clone is one. The chain is built from TRBV2 and TRBJ1-6; D gene ambiguous. The CDR3 has 15 residues. Trimming removed 8 bases at V and 5 bases at J, with 16 bases between. Germline V gene lookup returns CDR1 SNHLY and CDR2 FYNNEI. Here the CDR3 reads CASRGYRTNNSPLHF. DNA for the CDR3: TGTGCCAGCCGAGGGTACAGAACAAATAATTCACCCCTCCACTTT.

This chain uses TRBV5-5 with TRBJ2-7; D is ambiguous. Trimming shortened V by 0 bases and J by 6 bases, and 7 bases separated the two germline ends. CDR1 and CDR2 (germline): SGHKS, YYEKEE (reference sequence). The CDR3 has 12 residues. In DNA, the CDR3 is TGTGCCAGCAGCTTGGTATCGGGCGAGCAGTACTTC. Its protein is CASSLVSGEQYF.

For this clone: Additional DNA sequences in this sample encode the identical CDR3. This chain connects TRBV29-1 to TRBJ1-2, with 8 bases fitting TRBD1. The J segment lost 4 bases and the V segment lost 6 bases, leaving 7 bases of the junction unmatched. Germline lookup yields CDR1 SQVTM and CDR2 ANQGSEA. The CDR3 loop spans 13 amino acids. The CDR3 nucleotides read TGCAGCGTAACCGGACAGGGAAGCTATGGCTACACCTTC. This translates into CSVTGQGSYGYTF.

The chain uses TRBV7-3 and TRBJ1-1; no reliable D call. Germline CDR1 reads SGHTA; CDR2 reads FQGTGA. CDR3 length: 14 amino acids. V was cut by 4 bases and J by 4 bases, with 13 bases left in between. CDR3 in amino acids: CASSSAVRVTEAFF. Here the CDR3 DNA reads TGTGCCAGCAGCTCCGCAGTTCGGGTCACTGAAGCTTTCTTT.

This chain links TRBV7-2 with TRBJ2-3; 7 bases agree with TRBD2. Trimming cost V 5 bases and J 0 bases; bases outside gene matches: 11. Germline CDR1 and CDR2: SGHTA and FQGNSA. The CDR3 totals 17 residues. CDR3 nucleotide sequence: TGTGCCAGCAGCCTCCGGGCAGCGGGGACTAGCACAGATACGCAGTATTTT. This codes for CASSLRAAGTSTDTQYF. The whole variable domain, filled in from reference TRBV7-2 and TRBJ2-3, reads GAGVSQSPSNKVTEKGKDVELRCDPISGHTALYWYRQSLGQGLEFLIYFQGNSAPDKSGLPSDRFSAERTGGSVSTLTIQRTQQEDSAVYLCASSLRAAGTSTDTQYFGPGTRLTVL.

This CDR3 is CASSLLDRGGETQYF. DNA for the CDR3: TGTGCCAGCAGCCTCCTGGACAGGGGGGGAGAGACCCAGTACTTC. V gene TRBV7-8 combines with J gene TRBJ2-5; 10 nucleotides match TRBD1. V trimming: 5 bases; J trimming: 4 bases; junction bases outside the gene matches: 7. Germline CDR1 is SGHVS and CDR2 is FQNEAQ. The CDR3 covers 15 residues.

J is TRBJ1-2 and V is TRBV28, with 8 bases identical to TRBD1. With 8 bases clipped from V and 5 bases from J, the junction kept 10 bases outside the gene matches. Looked up from germline, CDR1 is MDHEN and CDR2 is SYDVKM. CDR3 size: 14 residues. CDR3 amino acids: CASQNTGGSYGYTF. The CDR3 DNA sequence: TGTGCCAGCCAAAACACAGGGGGATCTTATGGCTACACCTTC.